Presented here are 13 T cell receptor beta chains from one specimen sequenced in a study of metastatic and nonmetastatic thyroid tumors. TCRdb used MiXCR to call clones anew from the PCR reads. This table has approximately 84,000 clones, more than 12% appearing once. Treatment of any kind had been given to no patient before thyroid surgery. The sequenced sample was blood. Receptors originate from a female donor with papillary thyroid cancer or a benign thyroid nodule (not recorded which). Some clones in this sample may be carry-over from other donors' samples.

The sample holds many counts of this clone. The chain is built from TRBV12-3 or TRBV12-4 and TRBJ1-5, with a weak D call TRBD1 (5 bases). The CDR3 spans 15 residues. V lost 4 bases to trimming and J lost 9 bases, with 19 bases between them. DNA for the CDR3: TGTGCCAGCAGTTCGGGACTGGGGCACGGGCGGCCCCAGCATTTT. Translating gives CASSSGLGHGRPQHF.

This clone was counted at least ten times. The CDR3 is CATSRDADQPQHF. The CDR3 DNA is TGTGCCACCAGCAGAGATGCGGATCAGCCCCAGCATTTT. The chain couples TRBV15 to TRBJ1-5; D not resolved. The CDR3 contains 13 residues. Trimming pared 0 bases from V and 5 bases from J, leaving 5 bases between. Germline values: CDR1 LNHNV, CDR2 YYDKDF (reference sequence).

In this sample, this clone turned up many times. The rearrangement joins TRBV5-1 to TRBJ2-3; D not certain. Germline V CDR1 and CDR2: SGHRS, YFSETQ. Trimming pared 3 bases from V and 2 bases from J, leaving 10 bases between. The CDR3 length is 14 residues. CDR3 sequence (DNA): TGCGCCAGCAGCTCCGGTTCTTACACAGATACGCAGTATTTT. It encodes CASSSGSYTDTQYF.

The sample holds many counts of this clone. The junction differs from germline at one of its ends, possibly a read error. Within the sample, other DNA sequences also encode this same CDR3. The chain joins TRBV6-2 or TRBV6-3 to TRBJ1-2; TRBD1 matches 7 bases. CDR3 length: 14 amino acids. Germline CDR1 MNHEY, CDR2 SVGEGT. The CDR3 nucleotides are TGTGCCAGCAGTTACACGACAGGGAGGTATGGCGACACCTTC. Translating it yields CASSYTTGRYGDTF.

Here the CDR3 DNA reads TGTGCCAGCAGCGTCCGCGGAGGTGATCCTAGCACAGATACGCAGTATTTT. Residues: CASSVRGGDPSTDTQYF. The chain joins TRBV9 to TRBJ2-3; D perhaps matches TRBD2 (5 bases). The CDR3 contains 17 residues. Germline CDR1 reads SGDLS; CDR2 reads YYNGEE. Trimming pared 2 bases from V and 0 bases from J, leaving 16 bases between.

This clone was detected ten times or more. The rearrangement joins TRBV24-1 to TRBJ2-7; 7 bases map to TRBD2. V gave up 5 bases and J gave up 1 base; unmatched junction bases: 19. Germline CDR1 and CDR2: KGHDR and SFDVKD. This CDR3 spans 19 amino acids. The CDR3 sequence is CATSATGGTTHGGSYEQYF. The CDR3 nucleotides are TGTGCCACCAGTGCGACGGGGGGAACTACCCATGGAGGGTCCTACGAGCAGTACTTC.

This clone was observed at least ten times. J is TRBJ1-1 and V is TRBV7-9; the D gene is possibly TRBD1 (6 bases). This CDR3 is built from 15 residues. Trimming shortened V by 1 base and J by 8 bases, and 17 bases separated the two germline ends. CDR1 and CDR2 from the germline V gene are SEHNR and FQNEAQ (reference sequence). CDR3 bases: TGTGCCAGCAGCTTAGGGCCCCACCAACAGGGAGAAGCTTTCTTT. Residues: CASSLGPHQQGEAFF.

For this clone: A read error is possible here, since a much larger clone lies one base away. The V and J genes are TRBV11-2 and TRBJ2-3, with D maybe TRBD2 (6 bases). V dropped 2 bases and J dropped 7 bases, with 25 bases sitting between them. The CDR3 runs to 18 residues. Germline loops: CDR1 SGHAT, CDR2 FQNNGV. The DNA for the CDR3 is TGTGCCAGCAGCTTATATGCGTCCGGGGGTACGTCGGCACATACGCAGTATTTT. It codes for CASSLYASGGTSAHTQYF.

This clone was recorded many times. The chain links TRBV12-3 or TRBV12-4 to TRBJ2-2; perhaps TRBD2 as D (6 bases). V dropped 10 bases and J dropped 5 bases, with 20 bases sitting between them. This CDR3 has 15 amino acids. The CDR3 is CATQPGVRRTGELFF. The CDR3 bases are TGTGCCACCCAGCCGGGGGTCCGAAGGACCGGGGAGCTGTTTTTT.

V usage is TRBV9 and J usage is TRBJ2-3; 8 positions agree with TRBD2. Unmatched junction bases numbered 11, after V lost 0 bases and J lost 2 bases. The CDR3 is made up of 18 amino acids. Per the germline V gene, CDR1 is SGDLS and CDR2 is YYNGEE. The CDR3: CASSVGTTSGGNTDTQYF. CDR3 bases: TGTGCCAGCAGCGTAGGGACTACGTCGGGGGGGAACACAGATACGCAGTATTTT.

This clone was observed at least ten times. The CDR3 reads CAIARTSGGVETQYF. The CDR3 DNA sequence: TGTGCCATCGCGAGGACTAGCGGGGGGGTAGAGACCCAGTACTTC. The chain links TRBV6-1 to TRBJ2-5, with TRBD2 matching 15 bases. CDR1 and CDR2 (germline): MNHNS, SASEGT. V was clipped by 10 bases and J by 4 bases; unmatched bases: 7. The CDR3 extends over 15 amino acids.

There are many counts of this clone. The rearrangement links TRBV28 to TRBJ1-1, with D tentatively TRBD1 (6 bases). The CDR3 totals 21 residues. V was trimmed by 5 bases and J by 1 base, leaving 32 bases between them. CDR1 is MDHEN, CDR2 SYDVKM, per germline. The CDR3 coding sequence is TGTGCCAGCAGTCCCCCGACGGGGACAATGAGTTCCACTCTTGCGAACACTGAAGCTTTCTTT. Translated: CASSPPTGTMSSTLANTEAFF.

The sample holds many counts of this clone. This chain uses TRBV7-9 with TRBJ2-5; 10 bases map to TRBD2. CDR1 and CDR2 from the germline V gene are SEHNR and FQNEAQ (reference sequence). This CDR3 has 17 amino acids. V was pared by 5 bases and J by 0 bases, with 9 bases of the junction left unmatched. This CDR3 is CASSPRGSGGYQETQYF. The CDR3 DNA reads TGTGCCAGCAGCCCTAGGGGTAGCGGGGGGTACCAAGAGACCCAGTACTTC.